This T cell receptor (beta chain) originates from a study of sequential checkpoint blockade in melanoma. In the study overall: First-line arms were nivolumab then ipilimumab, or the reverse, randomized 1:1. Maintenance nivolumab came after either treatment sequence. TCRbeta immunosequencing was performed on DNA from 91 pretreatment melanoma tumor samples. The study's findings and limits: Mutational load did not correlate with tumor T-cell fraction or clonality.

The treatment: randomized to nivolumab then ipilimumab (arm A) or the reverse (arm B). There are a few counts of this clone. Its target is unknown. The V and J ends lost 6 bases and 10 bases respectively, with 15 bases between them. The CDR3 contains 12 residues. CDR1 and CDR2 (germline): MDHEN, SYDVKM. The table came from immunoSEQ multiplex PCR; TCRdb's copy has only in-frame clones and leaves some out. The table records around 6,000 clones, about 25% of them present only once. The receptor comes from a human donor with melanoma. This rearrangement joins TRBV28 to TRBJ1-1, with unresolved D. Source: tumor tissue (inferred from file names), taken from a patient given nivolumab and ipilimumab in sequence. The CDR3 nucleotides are TGTGCCAGCAGCCTCGCCTCATTTCGAGCTTTCTTT. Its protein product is CASSLASFRAFF.